A single T cell receptor beta chain is shown here with its context. What it binds is unknown. This specimen comes from a study of identifying expanded T cells in peripheral blood. TCRdb keeps only in-frame clones here, not all; method: immunoSEQ multiplex PCR. Counted here are some 100,000 clones, roughly nine tenths occurring once; the ten biggest clones make up roughly a sixth. Collection occurred without any documented infections or immune events in donors. General study points: Differentially abundant clones: 1 to 1.5 between replicates, 15 to 17 at around 14 days, 19 to 20 at four. Clone count variance between roughly two-week samples rose with total template count.

V was trimmed by 1 base and J by 0 bases, leaving 13 bases between them. The CDR3 totals 17 residues. Germline assignment: CDR1 SGHVS and CDR2 FQNEAQ. This rearrangement joins TRBV7-8 to TRBJ1-3; D not resolved. Sample: blood. The clonotype originates from a person aged 18 to 70 in good health. CDR3 DNA: TGTGCCAGCAGCTTAGTAACCAGCCGACACTCTGGAAACACCATATATTTT. It codes for CASSLVTSRHSGNTIYF. The variable domain in full, completed from reference TRBV7-8 and TRBJ1-3, reads GAGVSQSPRYKVAKRGQDVALRCDPISGHVSLFWYQQALGQGPEFLTYFQNEAQLDKSGLPSDRFFAERPEGSVSTLKIQRTQQEDSAVYLCASSLVTSRHSGNTIYFGEGSWLTVV.